This section outlines one T cell receptor (beta chain) sequence together with its context. Sequencing was performed with immunoSEQ multiplex PCR; in TCRdb, only in-frame clones are kept and a portion is missing. Found here are 450,000 to 500,000 clones, 60% to 80% of them singletons; the top ten hold more than 10%. Germline V lookup: CDR1 ENHRY, CDR2 SYGVKD. This CDR3 has 15 amino acids. The V segment lost 5 bases and the J segment 6 bases; nucleotides outside the gene matches: 7. The sample comes from a study of shared clonotypes between healthy human individuals. The TCR sequence derives from a woman in her thirties or forties in good health. Some clones in this sample may be carry-over from other donors' samples. Sequencing was done on a sample of PBMCs. This chain uses TRBV10-3 with TRBJ2-2; 9 nucleotides align to TRBD2. DNA for the CDR3: TGTGCCATCAGTCCTACGGCGGGAGGGGCCGGGGAGCTGTTTTTT. Its translation: CAISPTAGGAGELFF.